The clone carrying this TCR beta chain was seen ten or more times. The antigen is undetermined. One entry per CDR3 protein results from TCRdb running MiXCR on the multiplex PCR reads. The repertoire includes around 130,000 distinct CDR3 sequences, approximately 20% of them detected once, and roughly 3.6% sits in the top ten. The data were taken from a study of breast tumors, draining lymph nodes, adjacent tissues. Study-level points and caveats: The lymph node origin of tumor T cells was framed as consistent with a hypothesis, not demonstrated. Tumor repertoires ranked between lymph nodes and nontumor tissue in diversity, with V and J gene preferences. Luminal-like breast cancer showed significantly greater tumor-nontumor repertoire similarity than basal-like breast cancer did. Data fit most tumor T cells coming from lymph node, expanding in tumor.

Axillary draining lymph nodes of breast cancer patients supplied the node samples. The V and J ends lost 0 bases and 6 bases respectively, with 12 bases between them. Germline V lookup: CDR1 MRHNA, CDR2 SNTAGT. CDR3 length: 15 residues. Sequencing was done on a sample of axillary lymph node tissue. The source is a female donor with breast cancer. Some clones in this sample may be carry-over from other donors' samples. The chain employs TRBV6-4 and TRBJ2-1, with D tentatively TRBD2 (6 bases). The CDR3 DNA follows: TGTGCCAGCAGTGACTCGGAGGGTAGTAGCAATGAGCAGTTCTTC. Amino acids: CASSDSEGSSNEQFF.